The source of this T cell receptor (beta chain) is a study of OX40 agonist ivuxolimab in advanced cancers. On the study more broadly: Males comprised over 80% of the group, whose mean age was approximately 60 years (range about 20 to 90).

Sequencing was performed with immunoSEQ multiplex PCR; in TCRdb, only in-frame clones are kept and a portion is missing. Of about 81,000 clones in the sample, about 85% are singletons; the top ten hold 0.2% to 0.25%. CDR1 and CDR2 (germline): MDHEN, SYDVKM. V was trimmed by 6 bases and J by 6 bases, leaving 29 bases between them. This CDR3 comprises 18 residues. The origin of this receptor is an adult with an advanced solid tumor such as melanoma, head and neck, liver or kidney cancer. The chain uses TRBV28 and TRBJ2-5; a possible D gene is TRBD1 (6 bases). Sample: CD4+ or CD8+ T cells sorted from blood, taken in a trial of the OX40 agonist ivuxolimab. As DNA, the CDR3 is TGTGCCAGCAGCTTACCTCTCGTCCGGGACCTAAGGGGGAAGACCCAGTACTTC. Protein product: CASSLPLVRDLRGKTQYF.